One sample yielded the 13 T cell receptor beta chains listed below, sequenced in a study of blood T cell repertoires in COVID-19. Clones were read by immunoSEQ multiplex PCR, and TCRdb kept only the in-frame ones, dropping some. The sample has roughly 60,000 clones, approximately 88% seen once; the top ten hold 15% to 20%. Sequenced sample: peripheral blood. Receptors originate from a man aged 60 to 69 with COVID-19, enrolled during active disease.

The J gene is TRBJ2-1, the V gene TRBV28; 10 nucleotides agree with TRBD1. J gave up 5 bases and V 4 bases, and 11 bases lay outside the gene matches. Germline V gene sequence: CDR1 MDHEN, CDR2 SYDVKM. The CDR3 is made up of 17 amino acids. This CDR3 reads CASSSTPGQGFHNEQFF. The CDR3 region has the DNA TGTGCCAGCAGTTCGACACCGGGACAGGGGTTCCACAATGAGCAGTTCTTC.

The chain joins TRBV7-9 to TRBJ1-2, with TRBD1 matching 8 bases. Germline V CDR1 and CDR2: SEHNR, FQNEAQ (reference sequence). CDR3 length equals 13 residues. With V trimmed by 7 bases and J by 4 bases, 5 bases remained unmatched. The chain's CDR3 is CASTGQAGYGYTF. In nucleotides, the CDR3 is TGTGCCAGCACGGGACAGGCTGGCTATGGCTACACCTTC.

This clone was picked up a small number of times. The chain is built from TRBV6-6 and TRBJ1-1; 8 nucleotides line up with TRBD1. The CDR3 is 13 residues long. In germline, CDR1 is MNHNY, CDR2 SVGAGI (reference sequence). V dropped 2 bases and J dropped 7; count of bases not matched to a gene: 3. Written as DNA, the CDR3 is TGTGCCAGCAGTTACACGACAGGGGTTGAAGCTTTCTTT. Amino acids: CASSYTTGVEAFF.

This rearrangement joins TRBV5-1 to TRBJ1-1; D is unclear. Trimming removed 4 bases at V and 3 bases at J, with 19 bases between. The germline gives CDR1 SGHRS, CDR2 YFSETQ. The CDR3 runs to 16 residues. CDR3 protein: CASSPAAGAAHTEAFF. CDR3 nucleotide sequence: TGCGCCAGCAGCCCCGCCGCGGGTGCGGCGCACACTGAAGCTTTCTTT.

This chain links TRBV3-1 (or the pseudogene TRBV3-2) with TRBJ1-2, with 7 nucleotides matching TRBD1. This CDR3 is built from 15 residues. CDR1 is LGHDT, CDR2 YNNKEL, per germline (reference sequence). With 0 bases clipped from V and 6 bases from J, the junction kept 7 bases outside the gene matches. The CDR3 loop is CASSQEPTGSHGYTF. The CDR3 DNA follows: TGTGCCAGCAGCCAAGAGCCGACAGGGAGCCATGGCTACACCTTC.

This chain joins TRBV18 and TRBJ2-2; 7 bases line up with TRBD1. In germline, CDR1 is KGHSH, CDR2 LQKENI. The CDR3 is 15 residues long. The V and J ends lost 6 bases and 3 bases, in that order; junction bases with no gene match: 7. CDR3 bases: TGTGCCAGCTCGTCCGGGACAGCGGACACCGGGGAGCTGTTTTTT. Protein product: CASSSGTADTGELFF.

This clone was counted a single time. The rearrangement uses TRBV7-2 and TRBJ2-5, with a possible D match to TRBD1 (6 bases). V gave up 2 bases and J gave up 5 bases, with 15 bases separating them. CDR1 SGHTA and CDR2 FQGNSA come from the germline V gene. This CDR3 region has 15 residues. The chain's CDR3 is CASSLQAGDSETQYF. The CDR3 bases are TGTGCCAGCAGCTTACAGGCAGGGGATTCGGAGACCCAGTACTTC.

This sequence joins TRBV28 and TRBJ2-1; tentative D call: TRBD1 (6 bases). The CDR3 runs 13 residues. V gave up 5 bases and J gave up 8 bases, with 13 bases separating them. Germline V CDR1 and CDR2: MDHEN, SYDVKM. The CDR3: CASSSTGIDEQFF. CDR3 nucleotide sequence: TGTGCCAGCAGTAGTACAGGGATTGATGAGCAGTTCTTC. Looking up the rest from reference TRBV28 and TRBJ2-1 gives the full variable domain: DVKVTQSSRYLVKRTGEKVFLECVQDMDHENMFWYRQDPGLGLRLIYFSYDVKMKEKGDIPEGYSVSREKKERFSLILESASTNQTSMYLCASSSTGIDEQFFGPGTRLTVL.

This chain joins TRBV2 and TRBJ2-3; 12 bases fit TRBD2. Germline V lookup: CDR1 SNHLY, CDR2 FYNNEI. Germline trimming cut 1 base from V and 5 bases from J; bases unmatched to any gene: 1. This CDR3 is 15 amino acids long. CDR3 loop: CASSEGLAGEDTQYF. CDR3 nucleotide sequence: TGTGCCAGCAGTGAAGGACTAGCGGGAGAAGATACGCAGTATTTT.

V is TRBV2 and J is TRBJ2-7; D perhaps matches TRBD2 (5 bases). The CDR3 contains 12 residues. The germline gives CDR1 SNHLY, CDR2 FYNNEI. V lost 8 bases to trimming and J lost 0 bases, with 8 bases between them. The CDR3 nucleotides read TGTGCCAGCCGGGGTCCCTCCTACGAGCAGTACTTC. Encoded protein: CASRGPSYEQYF. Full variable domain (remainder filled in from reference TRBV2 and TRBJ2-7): EPEVTQTPSHQVTQMGQEVILRCVPISNHLYFYWYRQILGQKVEFLVSFYNNEISEKSEIFDDQFSVERPDGSNFTLKIRSTKLEDSAMYFCASRGPSYEQYFGPGTRLTVT.

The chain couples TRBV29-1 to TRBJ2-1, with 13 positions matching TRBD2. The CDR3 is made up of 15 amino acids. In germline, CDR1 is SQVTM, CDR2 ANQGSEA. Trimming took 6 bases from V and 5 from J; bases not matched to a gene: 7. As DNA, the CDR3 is TGCAGCGTGGGGACTAGCGGGACAGGGAACAATGAGCAGTTCTTC. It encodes CSVGTSGTGNNEQFF.

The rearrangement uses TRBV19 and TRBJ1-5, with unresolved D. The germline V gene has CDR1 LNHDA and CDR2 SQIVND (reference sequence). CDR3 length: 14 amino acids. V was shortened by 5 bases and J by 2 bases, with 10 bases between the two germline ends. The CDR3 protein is CASSGGDGNQPQHF. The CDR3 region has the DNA TGTGCCAGTAGTGGAGGTGATGGCAATCAGCCCCAGCATTTT.

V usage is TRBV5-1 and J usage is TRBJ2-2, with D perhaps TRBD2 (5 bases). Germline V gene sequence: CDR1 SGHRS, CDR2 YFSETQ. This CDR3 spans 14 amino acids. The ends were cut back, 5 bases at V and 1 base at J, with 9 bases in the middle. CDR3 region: CASREERNTGELFF. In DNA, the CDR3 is TGCGCCAGCAGGGAGGAACGGAACACCGGGGAGCTGTTTTTT. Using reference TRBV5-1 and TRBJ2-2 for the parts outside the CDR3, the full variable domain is KAGVTQTPRYLIKTRGQQVTLSCSPISGHRSVSWYQQTPGQGLQFLFEYFSETQRNKGNFPGRFSGRQFSNSRSEMNVSTLELGDSALYLCASREERNTGELFFGEGSRLTVL.